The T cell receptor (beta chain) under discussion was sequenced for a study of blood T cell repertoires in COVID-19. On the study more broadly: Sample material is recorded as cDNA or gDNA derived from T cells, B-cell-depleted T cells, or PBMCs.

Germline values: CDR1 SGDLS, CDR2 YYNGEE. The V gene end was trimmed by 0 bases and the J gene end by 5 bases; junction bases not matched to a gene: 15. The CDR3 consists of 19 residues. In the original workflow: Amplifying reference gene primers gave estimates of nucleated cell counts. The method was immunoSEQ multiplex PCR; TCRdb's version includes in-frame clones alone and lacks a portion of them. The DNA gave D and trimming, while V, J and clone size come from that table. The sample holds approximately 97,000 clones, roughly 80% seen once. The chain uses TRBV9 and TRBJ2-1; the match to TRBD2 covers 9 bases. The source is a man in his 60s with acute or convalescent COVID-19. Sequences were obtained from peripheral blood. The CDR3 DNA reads TGTGCCAGCAGCGTAGAGGGGGGGCCTAGCGGGGCTCCAGACAATGAGCAGTTCTTC. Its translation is CASSVEGGPSGAPDNEQFF.